This paragraph reports one T cell receptor beta chain. Using immunoSEQ multiplex PCR, the repertoire was profiled, and TCRdb retains in-frame clones only, with some absent. This sample's table reports around 190,000 clones. The source of the sample is a study of control samples from healthy donors and cancer patients. CDR1 and CDR2 (germline): SGHNT, YYREEE (reference sequence). This CDR3 comprises 12 residues. V was pared by 4 bases and J by 2 bases, with 5 bases between. The sample was blood. This TCR derives from a woman under 40 in good health. The chain links TRBV5-4 to TRBJ2-3; D not certain. The CDR3 sequence: CASSRATDTQYF. The CDR3 DNA follows: TGTGCCAGCAGCAGGGCCACAGATACGCAGTATTTT.